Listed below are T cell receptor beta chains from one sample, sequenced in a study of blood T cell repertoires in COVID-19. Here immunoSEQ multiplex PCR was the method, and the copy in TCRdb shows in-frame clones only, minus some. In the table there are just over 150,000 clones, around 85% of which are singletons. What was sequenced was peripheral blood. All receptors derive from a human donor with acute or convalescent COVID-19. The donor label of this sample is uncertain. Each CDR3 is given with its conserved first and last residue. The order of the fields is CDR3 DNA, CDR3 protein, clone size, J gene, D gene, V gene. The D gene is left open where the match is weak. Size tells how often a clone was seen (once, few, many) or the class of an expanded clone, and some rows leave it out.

CDR3nt: TGCGCCAGCAGTAATACTTACCAGGGCTGGCAGCCCCAGCATTTT; CDR3aa: CASSNTYQGWQPQHF; abundance: NA; j_gene: TRBJ1-5; d_gene: NA; v_gene: TRBV10-1
CDR3nt: TGTGCCAGCAGTTTACGGGGGGTTTACGAGCAGTACTTC; CDR3aa: CASSLRGVYEQYF; abundance: NA; j_gene: TRBJ2-7; d_gene: TRBD2; v_gene: TRBV27
CDR3nt: TGTGCCAGCAGCTTACCCGAGGGAGTTTTTGAGCAGTTCTTC; CDR3aa: CASSLPEGVFEQFF; abundance: NA; j_gene: TRBJ2-1; d_gene: NA; v_gene: TRBV13
CDR3nt: TGTGCCAGCAGCCAAACGGAACAGGCCTACGAGCAGTACTTC; CDR3aa: CASSQTEQAYEQYF; abundance: NA; j_gene: TRBJ2-7; d_gene: NA; v_gene: TRBV2
CDR3nt: TGCGCCAGCAGTGAGTCGCTATATACTGAAGCTTTCTTT; CDR3aa: CASSESLYTEAFF; abundance: NA; j_gene: TRBJ1-1; d_gene: NA; v_gene: TRBV10-1
CDR3nt: TGTGCCAGCAGCTTAGGAGGTACCGATCAGCCCCAGCATTTT; CDR3aa: CASSLGGTDQPQHF; abundance: NA; j_gene: TRBJ1-5; d_gene: NA; v_gene: TRBV7-9
CDR3nt: TGTGCCAGCAGCGTAGCTCTAGCGGGGGGCCACCAAGAGACCCAGTACTTC; CDR3aa: CASSVALAGGHQETQYF; abundance: few; j_gene: TRBJ2-5; d_gene: TRBD2; v_gene: TRBV9
CDR3nt: TGTGCCACCGGGACATGGGGGACCGGGGAGCTGTTTTTT; CDR3aa: CATGTWGTGELFF; abundance: NA; j_gene: TRBJ2-2; d_gene: NA; v_gene: TRBV2
CDR3nt: TGTGCCAGCAGTGAAGGGGAGTCGTATGGCTACACCTTC; CDR3aa: CASSEGESYGYTF; abundance: NA; j_gene: TRBJ1-2; d_gene: NA; v_gene: TRBV2
CDR3nt: TGTGCCGATAAAGCCGGGACAACGAACACTGAAGCTTTCTTT; CDR3aa: CADKAGTTNTEAFF; abundance: NA; j_gene: TRBJ1-1; d_gene: NA; v_gene: TRBV2
CDR3nt: TGTGCCAGCGGGAGGGGGATAGGTCAGCCCCAGCATTTT; CDR3aa: CASGRGIGQPQHF; abundance: NA; j_gene: TRBJ1-5; d_gene: NA; v_gene: TRBV6-5
CDR3nt: TGTGCCGGCCGGACAGGGGGGAACTCTGGAAACACCATATATTTT; CDR3aa: CAGRTGGNSGNTIYF; abundance: NA; j_gene: TRBJ1-3; d_gene: TRBD1; v_gene: TRBV6-5
CDR3nt: TGTGCCAGCAGTTACTCGAGAGGGGGCACTAATGAAAAACTGTTTTTT; CDR3aa: CASSYSRGGTNEKLFF; abundance: NA; j_gene: TRBJ1-4; d_gene: TRBD1; v_gene: TRBV6-5
CDR3nt: TGTGCCAGCAGTCTCCAGACAGGGGGCCCGGCGGGCTATGGCTACACCTTC; CDR3aa: CASSLQTGGPAGYGYTF; abundance: NA; j_gene: TRBJ1-2; d_gene: TRBD1; v_gene: TRBV6-6
CDR3nt: TGTGCCAGCAGTGAAGGGGGGGGACCTCAGCCCCAGCATTTT; CDR3aa: CASSEGGGPQPQHF; abundance: NA; j_gene: TRBJ1-5; d_gene: NA; v_gene: TRBV6-1
CDR3nt: TGTGCCAGCGGGGGCAGGGCTGCAACTAATGAAAAACTGTTTTTT; CDR3aa: CASGGRAATNEKLFF; abundance: NA; j_gene: TRBJ1-4; d_gene: NA; v_gene: TRBV6-5
CDR3nt: TGTGCCAGTACACGCCAAGACAGGGGTGGCGGAAACACCATATATTTT; CDR3aa: CASTRQDRGGGNTIYF; abundance: NA; j_gene: TRBJ1-3; d_gene: TRBD1; v_gene: TRBV19
CDR3nt: TGTGCCAGCAAGACACCCGCTGGTATCGAGCAGTACTTC; CDR3aa: CASKTPAGIEQYF; abundance: NA; j_gene: TRBJ2-7; d_gene: NA; v_gene: TRBV28
CDR3nt: TGCGCCAGCACGCCCGGGACAGGGGGGGTCAATGAGCAGTTCTTC; CDR3aa: CASTPGTGGVNEQFF; abundance: NA; j_gene: TRBJ2-1; d_gene: TRBD1; v_gene: TRBV5-1
CDR3nt: TGCGCCAGCAGCTTGTCAGGGGGTGAGACCCAGTACTTC; CDR3aa: CASSLSGGETQYF; abundance: NA; j_gene: TRBJ2-5; d_gene: TRBD1; v_gene: TRBV5-1